The clone carrying this T cell receptor (beta chain) was detected many times. The ends were cut back, 3 bases at V and 5 bases at J, with 15 bases in the middle. Germline V CDR1 and CDR2: DFQATT, SNEGSKA (reference sequence). The CDR3 covers 14 residues. A single record per CDR3 protein comes from TCRdb applying MiXCR to the 5' RACE reads. This sample has about 23,000 distinct CDR3 sequences, with 5% to 5.5% found just once. The sample is drawn from a study of early T cells in non-severe SARS-CoV-2 infection. Study background: Unsorted whole-blood RNA was sequenced in bulk, leaving chains unpaired.

This clonotype was obtained from an adult who was a healthcare worker with PCR-confirmed SARS-CoV-2 infection or an uninfected control (not recorded which). V usage is TRBV20-1 and J usage is TRBJ2-3; a possible D gene is TRBD2 (6 bases). The sample taken for sequencing was whole blood. Written as DNA, the CDR3 is TGCAGTGCTAGTCCCCCAGGGCGGGGAGATACGCAGTATTTT. Translating gives CSASPPGRGDTQYF.